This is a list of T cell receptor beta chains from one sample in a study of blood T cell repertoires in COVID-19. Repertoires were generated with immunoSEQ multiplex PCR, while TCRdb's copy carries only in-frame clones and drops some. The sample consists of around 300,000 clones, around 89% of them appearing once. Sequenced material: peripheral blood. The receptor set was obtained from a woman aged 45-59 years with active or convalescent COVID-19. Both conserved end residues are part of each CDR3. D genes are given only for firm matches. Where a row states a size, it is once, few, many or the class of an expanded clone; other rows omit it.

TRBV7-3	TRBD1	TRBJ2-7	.	CASSRQPRGQGAPYEQYF	TGTGCCAGCAGCCGACAACCGAGGGGACAGGGGGCCCCCTACGAGCAGTACTTC
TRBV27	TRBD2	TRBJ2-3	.	CASIGGSGVYTDTQYF	TGTGCCAGCATCGGAGGTAGCGGGGTATACACAGATACGCAGTATTTT
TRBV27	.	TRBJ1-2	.	CASSFGFNYGYTF	TGTGCCAGCAGTTTCGGGTTTAACTATGGCTACACCTTC
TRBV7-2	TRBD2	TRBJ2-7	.	CASSSRAGGAYEQYF	TGTGCCAGCAGCTCTAGAGCGGGAGGTGCCTACGAGCAGTACTTC
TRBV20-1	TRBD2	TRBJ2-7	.	CSASGLAGVSYEQYF	TGCAGTGCTAGTGGACTAGCGGGAGTCTCATACGAGCAGTACTTC
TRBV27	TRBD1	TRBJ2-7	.	CASSFSGQAYEQYF	TGTGCCAGCAGTTTCTCCGGACAGGCCTACGAGCAGTACTTC
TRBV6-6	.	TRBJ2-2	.	CASTLLNTGELFF	TGTGCCAGCACCTTATTGAACACCGGGGAGCTGTTTTTT
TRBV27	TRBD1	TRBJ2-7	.	CASSPRDRGPYEQYF	TGTGCCAGCAGCCCCCGGGACAGGGGGCCCTACGAGCAGTACTTC
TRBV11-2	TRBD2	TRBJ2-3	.	CASSTRLAGSTDTQYF	TGTGCCAGCAGCACCCGACTAGCGGGTAGCACAGATACGCAGTATTTT
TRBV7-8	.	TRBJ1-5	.	CASSGGGQPQHF	TGTGCCAGCAGCGGCGGTGGTCAGCCCCAGCATTTT
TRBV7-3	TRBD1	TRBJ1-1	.	CASSYDRGKAFF	TGTGCCAGCAGCTACGACAGGGGGAAAGCTTTCTTT
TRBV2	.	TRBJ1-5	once	CASSGESNQPQHF	TGTGCCAGCAGTGGAGAGAGCAATCAGCCCCAGCATTTT
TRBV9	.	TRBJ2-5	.	CASSAPATIGETQYF	TGTGCCAGCAGCGCCCCGGCGACAATCGGAGAGACCCAGTACTTC
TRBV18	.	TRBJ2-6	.	CASSPSTGANVLTF	TGTGCCAGCTCACCGTCTACGGGGGCCAACGTCCTGACTTTC
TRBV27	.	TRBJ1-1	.	CASSLMAGADTEAFF	TGTGCCAGCAGTTTAATGGCAGGGGCAGACACTGAAGCTTTCTTT
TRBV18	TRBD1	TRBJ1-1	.	CASSPRDRAEAFF	TGTGCCAGCTCACCAAGGGACAGGGCTGAAGCTTTCTTT
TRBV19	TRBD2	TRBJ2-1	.	CASTPRPSGRTANEQFF	TGTGCCAGTACCCCCAGGCCTAGCGGGAGGACGGCAAATGAGCAGTTCTTC
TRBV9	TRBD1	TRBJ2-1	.	CASRPRDSDYNEQFF	TGTGCCAGCAGACCCAGGGACAGTGATTACAATGAGCAGTTCTTC
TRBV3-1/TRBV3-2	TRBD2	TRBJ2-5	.	CASSSLAGQETQYF	TGTGCCAGCAGCTCCCTAGCGGGGCAAGAGACCCAGTACTTC
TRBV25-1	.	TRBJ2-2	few	CASRRPNTGELFF	TGTGCCAGCAGGCGGCCGAACACCGGGGAGCTGTTTTTT